The 29 T cell receptor beta chains below all came from one sample that was sequenced in a study of blood T cell repertoires in COVID-19. Assay: immunoSEQ multiplex PCR; the TCRdb copy retains only in-frame clones and omits some. The sample records around 300,000 clones, about 87% being singletons. The sample taken for sequencing was PBMCs or T cells enriched from blood (not recorded which). These receptors were collected from a woman in her 30s who had recovered from COVID-19.

The chain links TRBV7-9 to TRBJ1-1; weak D call: TRBD1 (5 bases). The ends were cut back, 3 bases at V and 12 bases at J, with 17 bases in the middle. CDR1 is SEHNR and CDR2 is FQNEAQ in the germline V gene (reference sequence). The CDR3 length is 13 residues. Here the CDR3 DNA reads TGTGCCAGCAGCTTGGGCGGGACGACGGAGTCTTTCTTT. Encoded protein: CASSLGGTTESFF. Using reference TRBV7-9 and TRBJ1-1 for the parts outside the CDR3, the full variable domain is DTGVSQNPRHKITKRGQNVTFRCDPISEHNRLYWYRQTLGQGPEFLTYFQNEAQLEKSRLLSDRFSAERPKGSFSTLEIQRTEQGDSAMYLCASSLGGTTESFFGQGTRLTVV.

The V and J genes are TRBV7-3 and TRBJ2-3; D might be TRBD2 (6 bases). The CDR3 totals 14 residues. Germline CDR1 is SGHTA and CDR2 is FQGTGA. Trimming took off 4 bases at V and 4 bases at J, with 12 bases between the two ends. The CDR3: CASSSRDSPDTQYF. Written as DNA, the CDR3 is TGTGCCAGCAGCTCCCGGGACTCGCCAGATACGCAGTATTTT.

There are a few counts of this clone. The rearrangement joins TRBV7-6 to TRBJ2-3; 10 bases are a match to TRBD2. This CDR3 is built from 19 residues. CDR1 and CDR2 from the germline V gene are SGHVS and FNYEAQ. With 0 bases clipped from V and 0 bases from J, the junction kept 9 bases outside the gene matches. CDR3 sequence (DNA): TGTGCCAGCAGCTTAGCGTGGGGTAGCGGGGGGCAGAGCACAGATACGCAGTATTTT. This translates into CASSLAWGSGGQSTDTQYF.

The CDR3 protein is CASSPGASGLETQYF. DNA of the CDR3: TGTGCCAGCAGTCCCGGGGCTAGCGGACTAGAGACCCAGTACTTC. This chain joins TRBV6-6 and TRBJ2-5, with 7 nucleotides matching TRBD2. V dropped 5 bases and J dropped 4; count of bases not matched to a gene: 10. The germline CDR1 and CDR2 sequences are MNHNY and SVGAGI (reference sequence). This CDR3 is 15 amino acids long.

The chain is built from TRBV4-3 and TRBJ1-3; 12 bases match TRBD1. The CDR3 is 19 amino acids. Trimming removed 0 bases from V and 1 base from J; junction bases left unmatched: 7. Germline CDR1 and CDR2: LGHNA and YSLEER. The CDR3 sequence is CASSQDVGTGGLSGNTIYF. The CDR3 nucleotides read TGCGCCAGCAGCCAAGATGTGGGGACAGGGGGCCTTTCTGGAAACACCATATATTTT.

This rearrangement joins TRBV15 to TRBJ2-1, with TRBD1 matching 7 bases. The CDR3 loop spans 14 amino acids. The germline CDR1 and CDR2 sequences are LNHNV and YYDKDF (reference sequence). V trimming: 2 bases; J trimming: 2 bases; junction bases outside the gene matches: 0. In DNA, the CDR3 is TGTGCCACCAGCAGACAGGGGGCCTACAATGAGCAGTTCTTC. Its protein is CATSRQGAYNEQFF.

The chain has TRBV7-6 and TRBJ2-7, with 7 bases identical to TRBD1. This CDR3 has 14 residues. Unmatched junction bases numbered 5, after V lost 6 bases and J lost 0 bases. Germline values: CDR1 SGHVS, CDR2 FNYEAQ. CDR3 nucleotide sequence: TGTGCCAGCAGTGACCGGGACAGCTCCTACGAGCAGTACTTC. Protein product: CASSDRDSSYEQYF.

The CDR3 DNA sequence: TGTGCCAGCAGCTCCCGGGGGGTGGTGAACACTGAAGCTTTCTTT. Its protein is CASSSRGVVNTEAFF. The rearrangement links TRBV5-6 to TRBJ1-1; D perhaps matches TRBD1 (5 bases). Germline assignment: CDR1 SGHDT and CDR2 YYEEEE. The CDR3 has 15 amino acids. Trimming removed 3 bases from V and 0 bases from J, with 12 bases in between.

V gene TRBV29-1 combines with J gene TRBJ1-1; D is uncertain. The CDR3 contains 10 residues. Germline values: CDR1 SQVTM, CDR2 ANQGSEA. CDR3 protein: CSGVVTEAFF. In DNA, the CDR3 is TGCTCGGGAGTCGTCACTGAAGCTTTCTTT. Full variable domain (remainder filled in from reference TRBV29-1 and TRBJ1-1): SAVISQKPSRDICQRGTSLTIQCQVDSQVTMMFWYRQQPGQSLTLIATANQGSEATYESGFVIDKFPISRPNLTFSTLTVSNMSPEDSSIYLCSGVVTEAFFGQGTRLTVV.

The chain links TRBV5-1 to TRBJ2-2; 11 bases agree with TRBD1. There are 16 residues in the CDR3. In germline, CDR1 is SGHRS, CDR2 YFSETQ. The V segment lost 2 bases and the J segment 3 bases; nucleotides outside the gene matches: 3. CDR3 nucleotides: TGCGCCAGCAGCTTAGCGGACAGGGGGCACACCGGGGAGCTGTTTTTT. Protein: CASSLADRGHTGELFF.

The chain carries TRBV5-1 and TRBJ1-3; 7 bases match TRBD1. Per germline, CDR1 SGHRS and CDR2 YFSETQ. This CDR3 region has 15 residues. With V trimmed by 4 bases and J by 0 bases, 4 bases remained unmatched. CDR3 sequence: CASSPGQNSGNTIYF. The DNA for the CDR3 is TGCGCCAGCAGCCCGGGACAGAACTCTGGAAACACCATATATTTT.

V and J are TRBV30 and TRBJ2-1; D is possibly TRBD2 (6 bases). Trimming pared 1 base from V and 10 bases from J, leaving 17 bases between. Germline V lookup: CDR1 GTSNPN, CDR2 SVGIG (reference sequence). CDR3 length: 14 amino acids. In DNA form, the CDR3 reads TGTGCCTGGAGTGGGGGACTCGTTCCCCCGGAGCAGTTCTTC. It yields the protein CAWSGGLVPPEQFF.

The rearrangement uses TRBV11-2 and TRBJ2-5; 8 bases map to TRBD2. From germline, CDR1 is SGHAT and CDR2 FQNNGV. This CDR3 spans 13 amino acids. The ends lost 0 bases at V and 7 bases at J; junction bases unmatched: 1. The CDR3 is CASSLDLAGTQYF. In DNA form, the CDR3 reads TGTGCCAGCAGCTTAGATCTAGCGGGGACCCAGTACTTC.

V usage is TRBV9 and J usage is TRBJ1-1; 7 nucleotides line up with TRBD1. With 3 bases clipped from V and 6 bases from J, the junction kept 5 bases outside the gene matches. The CDR3 has 13 residues. Germline values: CDR1 SGDLS, CDR2 YYNGEE. CDR3 sequence (DNA): TGTGCCAGCAGCGCGGGGACAGCACCTGAAGCTTTCTTT. Its protein is CASSAGTAPEAFF.

A few counts support this clone. The chain recombines TRBV27 with TRBJ1-1, with no clear D. Trimming pared 1 base from V and 2 bases from J, leaving 8 bases between. Germline V gene data show CDR1 as MNHEY and CDR2 as SMNVEV (reference sequence). The length of the CDR3 is 14 residues. This CDR3 is CASSLWGDNTEAFF. For the CDR3, the DNA is TGTGCCAGCAGTTTATGGGGAGACAACACTGAAGCTTTCTTT.

This chain uses TRBV7-2 with TRBJ1-2; D remains unclear. The germline CDR1 and CDR2 sequences are SGHTA and FQGNSA. Trimming shortened V by 5 bases and J by 3 bases, and 13 bases separated the two germline ends. The CDR3 runs 14 residues. The CDR3: CASSPIVGDYGYTF. The CDR3 nucleotides are TGTGCCAGCAGCCCTATTGTCGGGGACTATGGCTACACCTTC.

The chain employs TRBV5-1 and TRBJ2-1, with 10 positions matching TRBD1. The germline gives CDR1 SGHRS, CDR2 YFSETQ. V gave up 5 bases and J gave up 0 bases; unmatched junction bases: 5. The CDR3 covers 16 residues. DNA for the CDR3: TGCGCCAGCAGTTCAAGGACAGGGGGCTCCTACAATGAGCAGTTCTTC. Its translation is CASSSRTGGSYNEQFF.

The chain joins TRBV30 to TRBJ1-5; 10 nucleotides line up with TRBD1. CDR1 is GTSNPN, CDR2 SVGIG, per germline (reference sequence). The junction had 10 bases not matched to a gene; V was cut back by 5 bases and J by 9 bases. The CDR3 is 14 amino acids. The CDR3 DNA follows: TGTGCCTGGGGGGGACAGGGGAATCTCCGGCCCCAGCATTTT. Amino acids: CAWGGQGNLRPQHF.

This rearrangement joins TRBV19 to TRBJ1-3; D gene uncertain. Trimming took 5 bases from V and 0 from J, leaving 11 bases between them. From germline, CDR1 is LNHDA and CDR2 SQIVND (reference sequence). The CDR3 consists of 15 residues. CDR3 in DNA: TGTGCCAGTAGTTCCGGTGACAACTCTGGAAACACCATATATTTT. It yields the protein CASSSGDNSGNTIYF.

This chain connects TRBV6-1 to TRBJ2-1, with 9 bases identical to TRBD1. The V segment lost 3 bases and the J segment 3 bases; nucleotides outside the gene matches: 6. CDR3 length equals 16 residues. Looked up from germline, CDR1 is MNHNS and CDR2 is SASEGT. CDR3 protein: CASSEFGTGFYNEQFF. For the CDR3, the DNA is TGTGCCAGCAGTGAGTTTGGGACAGGGTTCTACAATGAGCAGTTCTTC.

The V and J genes are TRBV29-1 and TRBJ2-7, with D perhaps TRBD1 (6 bases). The CDR3 sequence is 14 residues long. V gave up 4 bases and J gave up 0 bases, with 13 bases separating them. CDR1 and CDR2 from the germline V gene are SQVTM and ANQGSEA. In DNA, the CDR3 is TGCAGCGTTGCAGGCAGGGGTGGCTCCTACGAGCAGTACTTC. Translating it yields CSVAGRGGSYEQYF.

This chain connects TRBV10-3 to TRBJ2-5, with 12 bases identical to TRBD2. This CDR3 has 13 amino acids. V shed 10 bases and J 0 bases; nucleotides not matched to a gene: 0. Germline V CDR1 and CDR2: ENHRY, SYGVKD. The CDR3 protein is CATSGGDQETQYF. CDR3 nucleotides: TGTGCCACTAGCGGGGGGGACCAAGAGACCCAGTACTTC.

This chain joins TRBV6-1 and TRBJ1-5, with 7 nucleotides matching TRBD1. Germline V lookup: CDR1 MNHNS, CDR2 SASEGT. The CDR3 loop spans 16 amino acids. V shed 3 bases and J 2 bases; nucleotides not matched to a gene: 7. CDR3 nucleotides: TGTGCCAGCAGTGACGCGGATGGACAGGGCAATCAGCCCCAGCATTTT. This encodes CASSDADGQGNQPQHF.

In its sample, this clone was seen once. V and J are TRBV6-2 or TRBV6-3 and TRBJ2-2, with 8 bases identical to TRBD2. The CDR3 length is 17 residues. Unmatched junction bases numbered 8, after V lost 2 bases and J lost 3 bases. CDR1 is MNHEY and CDR2 is SVGEGT in the germline V gene. The CDR3 loop reads CASSYTAGGRDTGELFF. In nucleotides, the CDR3 is TGTGCCAGCAGTTACACGGCGGGGGGTCGGGACACCGGGGAGCTGTTTTTT.

This clone was observed a single time. The J gene is TRBJ1-5, the V gene TRBV3-1 (or the pseudogene TRBV3-2); D remains ambiguous. CDR3 length: 13 amino acids. The V gene lost 3 bases and the J gene lost 3 bases, with 6 bases spanning the gap. Per the germline V gene, CDR1 is LGHDT and CDR2 is YNNKEL (reference sequence). CDR3 sequence (DNA): TGTGCCAGCAGCCAGAGCGCCAATCAGCCCCAGCATTTT. Its translation: CASSQSANQPQHF.

This clone has only one observation. The chain has TRBV7-9 and TRBJ2-7, with TRBD1 as a possible D gene (5 bases). Germline assignment: CDR1 SEHNR and CDR2 FQNEAQ (reference sequence). This CDR3 is 15 amino acids long. V was cut by 2 bases and J by 3 bases, with 14 bases left in between. CDR3 in DNA: TGTGCCAGCAGCTTATTGAGAGACAGCCTCTACGAGCAGTACTTC. Amino acid sequence: CASSLLRDSLYEQYF.

The chain couples TRBV7-2 to TRBJ1-1; 8 bases map to TRBD1. The CDR3 contains 14 residues. The junction had 5 bases not matched to a gene; V was cut back by 5 bases and J by 3 bases. Germline CDR1 is SGHTA and CDR2 is FQGNSA. CDR3 loop: CASSPTGGDTEAFF. The CDR3 bases are TGTGCCAGCAGCCCCACAGGGGGGGACACTGAAGCTTTCTTT.

The rearrangement joins TRBV3-1 (or the pseudogene TRBV3-2) to TRBJ2-7; D gene uncertain. The germline gives CDR1 LGHDT, CDR2 YNNKEL (reference sequence). V was shortened by 1 base and J by 3 bases, with 4 bases between the two germline ends. This CDR3 has 12 residues. This CDR3 reads CASSQVYYEQYF. CDR3 nucleotides: TGTGCCAGCAGCCAAGTCTACTACGAGCAGTACTTC.

The chain links TRBV21-1 to TRBJ1-5; no check of the table's D call, TRBD1, against the DNA was made. TRBV21-1 counts as a pseudogene. CDR3 size: 18 residues. The CDR3: CASSPALGGLELNQPQHF. For the CDR3, the DNA is TGTGCCAGCAGCCCCGCGCTAGGGGGCCTTGAACTTAATCAGCCCCAGCATTTT.